The following is a T cell receptor beta chain sequence with its context. The protocol was immunoSEQ multiplex PCR, while the TCRdb copy is restricted to in-frame clones and leaves out a portion. The sample lists about 260,000 clones, 86% seen once, with around 1.9% in the top ten. The sample comes from a study of blood T cell repertoires in COVID-19. Overall study context: Acute and convalescent COVID-19 samples came from the United States, Italy and Spain. In each case, the material was cDNA or gDNA derived from T cells, B-cell-depleted T cells, or PBMCs.

This CDR3 has 14 residues. In germline, CDR1 is SGHTA, CDR2 FQGNSA. The V and J ends lost 4 bases and 0 bases respectively, with 7 bases between them. Membership in each cohort depended on participant-reported clinical history. Cohort 3 donors counted as recovered after two negative PCRs, clearance, or resolved symptoms. The chain couples TRBV7-2 to TRBJ1-5; weak D call: TRBD1 (5 bases). The material sequenced was PBMCs or T cells enriched from blood (not recorded which). This receptor was taken from a woman in her 50s who had recovered from COVID-19. The CDR3 sequence is CASSSGLSNQPQHF. The CDR3 bases are TGTGCCAGCAGCTCAGGGCTTAGCAATCAGCCCCAGCATTTT.